This TCR beta chain originates from a study of OX40 agonist ivuxolimab in advanced cancers. There are 17 residues in the CDR3. The V segment lost 4 bases and the J segment 4 bases; nucleotides outside the gene matches: 12. Germline CDR1 is SGHNT and CDR2 is YYREEE (reference sequence). Sequencing used immunoSEQ multiplex PCR; TCRdb keeps in-frame clones, though not all of them. The repertoire consists of more than 85,000 clones, with approximately 89% occurring once and the leading ten covering about 0.25%. The sample consisted of CD4+ or CD8+ T cells sorted from blood, taken in a trial of the OX40 agonist ivuxolimab. This chain connects TRBV5-4 to TRBJ2-2, with 8 bases that match TRBD2. The clonotype originates from an adult with an advanced solid tumor such as melanoma, head and neck, liver or kidney cancer. This CDR3 reads CASSPDSGGGPTGELFF. The CDR3, as DNA: TGTGCCAGCAGCCCCGATTCGGGCGGGGGGCCCACCGGGGAGCTGTTTTTT.